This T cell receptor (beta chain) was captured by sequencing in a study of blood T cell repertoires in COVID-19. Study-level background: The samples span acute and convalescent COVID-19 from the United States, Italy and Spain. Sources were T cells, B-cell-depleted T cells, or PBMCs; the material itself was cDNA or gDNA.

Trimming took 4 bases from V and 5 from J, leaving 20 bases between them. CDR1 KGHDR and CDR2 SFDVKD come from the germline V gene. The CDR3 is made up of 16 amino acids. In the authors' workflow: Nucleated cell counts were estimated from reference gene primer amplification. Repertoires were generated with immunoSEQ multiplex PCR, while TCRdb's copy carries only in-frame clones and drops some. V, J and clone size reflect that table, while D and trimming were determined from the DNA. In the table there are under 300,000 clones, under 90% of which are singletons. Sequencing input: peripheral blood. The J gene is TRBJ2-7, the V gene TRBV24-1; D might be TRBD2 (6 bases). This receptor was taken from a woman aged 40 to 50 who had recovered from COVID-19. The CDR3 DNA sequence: TGTGCCACCAGTGACCCCAGTAGCGGAACTCCCCACGAGCAGTACTTC. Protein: CATSDPSSGTPHEQYF.